The source of this T cell receptor (beta chain) is a study of OX40 agonist ivuxolimab in advanced cancers. Study summary: Ivuxolimab was delivered to patients intravenously every 2 weeks at doses spanning 0.01 to 10 mg/kg.

The CDR3 extends over 13 amino acids. The germline CDR1 and CDR2 sequences are MDHEN and SYDVKM. V dropped 4 bases and J dropped 8 bases, with 14 bases sitting between them. The data were produced by immunoSEQ multiplex PCR, yet TCRdb's version contains in-frame clones alone and is incomplete. The sample shows 70,000 or so clones, about 86% of them seen only once. The sample here was CD4+ or CD8+ T cells sorted from blood, taken in a trial of the OX40 agonist ivuxolimab. This rearrangement joins TRBV28 to TRBJ1-2; D remains unclear. The TCR sequence derives from an adult with an advanced solid tumor such as melanoma, head and neck, liver or kidney cancer. DNA of the CDR3: TGTGCCAGCAGTTATGGCTTACCCTCCGGCTACACCTTC. It translates to CASSYGLPSGYTF.